The rows below give T cell receptor beta chains drawn from one sample of a study of cytotoxic CD8 clonotypes in ibrutinib-treated CLL. Only in-frame clones appear in the TCRdb table, and some are missing; sequencing was by immunoSEQ multiplex PCR. The sample carries 25,000 or so clones, around three fifths recorded once. The material was PBMCs, obtained before ibrutinib treatment. The receptors were gathered from a human donor with chronic lymphocytic leukemia. The CDR3 runs from the conserved cysteine through the conserved F or W. A D gene is named only where the DNA matches it firmly. Clone size appears in some rows only: once, few, many, or a class for an expanded clone.

j_call d_call clone_size v_call cdr3_length cdr3_nt cdr3_aa
TRBJ1-6 NA medium-sized TRBV19 14 TGTGCCAGTAGTATACAGGGGATTAATTCACCCCTCCACTTT CASSIQGINSPLHF
TRBJ1-2 NA few TRBV6-6 16 TGTGCCAGCAGTCCGGTTTCCTATCCGGATCCCTATGGCTACACCTTC CASSPVSYPDPYGYTF
TRBJ2-3 TRBD2 NA TRBV2 16 TGTGCCAGCAGTGACATTGCGGGGGGGCTCACAGATACGCAGTATTTT CASSDIAGGLTDTQYF
TRBJ1-1 NA NA TRBV25-1 12 TGTGCCAGCAGTGACACGAACACTGAAGCTTTCTTT CASSDTNTEAFF
TRBJ2-7 TRBD1 few TRBV9 14 TGTGCCAGCAGCCCCCGACAGGGCACCTACGAGCAGTACTTC CASSPRQGTYEQYF
TRBJ2-3 TRBD1 NA TRBV4-1 15 TGCGCCAGCAGCCCCGGGACAGTGAACACAGATACGCAGTATTTT CASSPGTVNTDTQYF
TRBJ2-2 NA NA TRBV6-1 18 TGTGCCAGCAGTGAAGGTCTTATGGGATACGCGAACACCGGGGAGCTGTTTTTT CASSEGLMGYANTGELFF
TRBJ1-2 NA NA TRBV6-4 15 TGTGCCAGCAGGCCCTCGGGGATGGGCTTATCTGGCTACACCTTC CASRPSGMGLSGYTF
TRBJ2-7 NA NA TRBV5-1 14 TGCGCCAGCAGCTTGGACGATTGGAGGGGCGAGCAGTACTTC CASSLDDWRGEQYF
TRBJ1-2 NA NA TRBV10-1 13 TGCGCCAGCAGTTTGGACCTTAACTATGGCTACACCTTC CASSLDLNYGYTF
TRBJ1-2 NA NA TRBV10-2 12 TGCGCCAGCAGTGAGTTACGACAGGGCTACACCTTC CASSELRQGYTF
TRBJ2-3 TRBD2 few TRBV28 16 TGTGCCAGCAGTTCCAGACTAGCGGGGTACACAGATACGCAGTATTTT CASSSRLAGYTDTQYF
TRBJ2-2 TRBD2 NA TRBV12-5 17 TGTGCTAGTGGTTTGGTCGCGACTAGCGGGATGGCCGGGGAGCTGTTTTTT CASGLVATSGMAGELFF
TRBJ1-2 NA few TRBV7-2 12 TGTGCCAGCAGCCCCTACGAATATGGCTACACCTTC CASSPYEYGYTF
TRBJ2-1 TRBD2 NA TRBV5-1 16 TGCGCCAGCAGCATCCAAAGCGGGGGGAATCGAGATGAGCAGTTCTTC CASSIQSGGNRDEQFF
TRBJ1-5 NA NA TRBV15 15 TGTGCCACCAGCAGAGGACAGGTTAGCAATCAGCCCCAGCATTTT CATSRGQVSNQPQHF
TRBJ1-1 TRBD1 NA TRBV5-8 15 TGTGCCAGCAGCGCGTGGGACAGGGGTTACACTGAAGCTTTCTTT CASSAWDRGYTEAFF
TRBJ2-2 NA NA TRBV7-3 15 TGTGCCAGCAGCCCGGGCCTTACCCCTACCCGGGAGCTGTTTTTT CASSPGLTPTRELFF
TRBJ1-1 TRBD1 NA TRBV7-6 15 TGTGCCAGCAGCTCGCGACAGGGGGCGGACACTGAAGCTTTCTTT CASSSRQGADTEAFF
TRBJ2-3 NA NA TRBV7-9 13 TGTGCCAGCAGGTTGGGATACACAGATACGCAGTATTTT CASRLGYTDTQYF
TRBJ2-7 TRBD1 NA TRBV5-1 14 TGCGCCAGCAGCTTGGAATGGACAGGGTACGAGCAGTACTTC CASSLEWTGYEQYF
TRBJ1-1 NA NA TRBV27 13 TGTGCCAGCAGTTCACAGGGATGGACTGAAGCTTTCTTT CASSSQGWTEAFF
TRBJ1-5 NA NA TRBV5-1 14 TGCGCCAGCAGACCCGGGACACTCAATCAGCCCCAGCATTTT CASRPGTLNQPQHF
TRBJ2-7 TRBD2 NA TRBV2 15 TGTGCCAGCAGGATACTAGCGGGAGGGACCTACGAGCAGTACTTC CASRILAGGTYEQYF